This T cell receptor (beta chain) was retrieved from a study of blood T cell repertoires in COVID-19. Germline V gene data show CDR1 as GTSNPN and CDR2 as SVGIG (reference sequence). Trimming cost V 4 bases and J 2 bases, with 24 bases left between them. This CDR3 contains 18 residues. In this sample, this clone turned up a few times. The repertoire was sequenced with immunoSEQ multiplex PCR; TCRdb's copy has only in-frame clones and lacks some. The data hold almost 250,000 clones, with around 89% observed a single time. This chain uses TRBV30 with TRBJ1-3, with TRBD1 as a possible D gene (6 bases). This TCR derives from a woman between 25 and 40 years old who had recovered from COVID-19. The sequenced material came from PBMCs or T cells enriched from blood (not recorded which). CDR3 residues: CAWTLWTPTGTTGNTIYF. Here the CDR3 DNA reads TGTGCCTGGACCCTGTGGACACCAACAGGGACTACTGGAAACACCATATATTTT.